This T cell receptor beta chain stems from a study of breast tumors, draining lymph nodes, adjacent tissues. TCRdb ran MiXCR on the multiplex PCR reads and lists one entry per CDR3 protein. The data show 150,000 to 200,000 distinct CDR3 sequences, roughly 30% seen once. This CDR3 is 13 amino acids long. V was cut by 3 bases and J by 7 bases, with 12 bases left in between. Germline assignment: CDR1 LGHDT and CDR2 YNNKEL (reference sequence). This clonotype was detected ten times or more. Breast cancer patients provided tissue from their axillary draining lymph nodes. The rearrangement links TRBV3-1 to TRBJ1-2, with D unresolved. This receptor was taken from a female donor with breast cancer. Some clones in this sample may be carry-over from other donors' samples. The sequenced sample was axillary lymph node tissue. CDR3 residues: CASSQYSSAGYTF. The CDR3 DNA is TGTGCCAGCAGCCAGTACTCCTCGGCTGGCTACACCTTC.